This is a list of T cell receptor beta chains from one sample in a study of beta chain features in type 1 diabetes. TCRdb's copy holds only in-frame clones and misses some; the assay was immunoSEQ multiplex PCR. The data contain about 280,000 clones, 15% of them singletons. Material: naive CD4+ T cells from blood. Receptors originate from a man younger than 35 with type 1 diabetes. Both conserved end residues are part of each CDR3. The D gene is left open where the match is weak. The size entry is marked missing in some rows and otherwise reads once, few, many or a size class.

v_call	j_call	d_call	clone_size	cdr3_nt	cdr3_aa
TRBV10-3	TRBJ1-5	NA	few	TGTGCCATCAGTGAGTCCCAGGGGTTCTATCAGCCCCAGCATTTT	CAISESQGFYQPQHF
TRBV6-1	TRBJ2-5	NA	NA	TGTGCCAGCAGTGAACGGGAGACCCAGTACTTC	CASSERETQYF
TRBV28	TRBJ2-7	NA	NA	TGTGCCAGCAGTTTATGGGCTAGCCGGTTGGACGAGCAGTACTTC	CASSLWASRLDEQYF
TRBV14	TRBJ2-1	TRBD2	few	TGTGCCAGCAGCCTAGGGACTAGCAACAATGAGCAGTTCTTC	CASSLGTSNNEQFF
TRBV7-2	TRBJ1-5	NA	NA	TGTGCCAGCAGCTTAATGGGAGGGGTGGGTAGCAATCAGCCCCAGCATTTT	CASSLMGGVGSNQPQHF
TRBV14	TRBJ1-2	NA	NA	TGTGCCAGCAGCCAGGCGGGCAGGCCACCTTATGGCTACACCTTC	CASSQAGRPPYGYTF
TRBV19	TRBJ2-5	NA	few	TGTGCCAGTAGTCAACCCCCGCGTGTCCAAGAGACCCAGTACTTC	CASSQPPRVQETQYF
TRBV4-2	TRBJ2-1	TRBD2	few	TGTGCCAGCAGCCAAGTTGGGACTAGTAGCAATGAGCAGTTCTTC	CASSQVGTSSNEQFF
TRBV7-9	TRBJ2-2	TRBD2	few	TGTGCCAGCAGCTCAGTAGCGGGAGCGAACACCGGGGAGCTGTTTTTT	CASSSVAGANTGELFF
TRBV19	TRBJ2-2	NA	NA	TGTGCCAGTAGTGTGCAGGGTAGTTACACCGGGGAGCTGTTTTTT	CASSVQGSYTGELFF
TRBV7-2	TRBJ2-1	NA	few	TGTGCCAGCAGCCGAACAGGACCCGGGGGGCAGTTCTTC	CASSRTGPGGQFF
TRBV30	TRBJ2-4	TRBD2	few	TGTGCCTGGAGTACAGGACTAGCGGGGGCCAAAAACATTCAGTACTTC	CAWSTGLAGAKNIQYF
TRBV7-9	TRBJ2-5	NA	NA	TGTGCCAGCAGCTTTGTAGGGGCCGCTGCTAAGGGGACCCAGTACTTC	CASSFVGAAAKGTQYF
TRBV5-1	TRBJ2-3	NA	few	TGCGCCAGCAGCTCCCGGACAGCAGATACGCAGTATTTT	CASSSRTADTQYF